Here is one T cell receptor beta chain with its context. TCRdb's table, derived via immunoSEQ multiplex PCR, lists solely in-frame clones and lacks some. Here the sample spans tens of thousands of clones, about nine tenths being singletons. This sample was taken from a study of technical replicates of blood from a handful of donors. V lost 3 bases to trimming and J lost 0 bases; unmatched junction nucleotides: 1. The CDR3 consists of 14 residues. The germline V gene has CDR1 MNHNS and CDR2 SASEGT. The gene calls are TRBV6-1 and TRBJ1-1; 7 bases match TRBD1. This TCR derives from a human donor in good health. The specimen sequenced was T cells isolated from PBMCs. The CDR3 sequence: CASSETGLNTEAFF. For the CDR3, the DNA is TGTGCCAGCAGTGAGACAGGGCTGAACACTGAAGCTTTCTTT.